What follows describes a single TCR beta chain. Its antigen remains unknown. These data come from a study of radiation and T cells in renal cell carcinoma. The time point was: baseline pretreatment blood. Described treatment: 15 Gy SBRT to primary tumor, nephrectomy 4 weeks later. Germline assignment: CDR1 MNHNY and CDR2 SVGAGI (reference sequence). V dropped 2 bases and J dropped 7 bases, with 8 bases sitting between them. The CDR3 contains 12 residues. TCRdb keeps only in-frame clones here, not all; method: immunoSEQ multiplex PCR. The sample contains roughly 100,000 clones, approximately 80% of which appear only once. Study-wide results and limits: Top tumor clonotypes rose in blood 2 weeks post-radiation, then contracted. Without pretreatment biopsies, baseline tumor clonotype presence was undetermined.

The clonotype was recovered from a man between 60 and 75 years old with renal cell carcinoma. Sequencing used blood, obtained from a patient whose treatment included radiotherapy and nephrectomy. This rearrangement joins TRBV6-6 to TRBJ1-1; no definite D call. The CDR3 loop reads CASSYAGIEAFF. In DNA, the CDR3 is TGTGCCAGCAGTTACGCCGGAATTGAAGCTTTCTTT.